A single sample is the source of the 31 T cell receptor beta chains below, sequenced in a study of blood T cell repertoires in COVID-19. Produced via immunoSEQ multiplex PCR; TCRdb's table is partial and in-frame only. The data contain some 150,000 clones, 81% of them seen just once; the ten biggest clones take up about 8.4%. Source material: peripheral blood. These receptors originate from a woman aged 60-70 years with active or convalescent COVID-19.

The V call is TRBV20-1, the J call TRBJ1-2, with 9 positions matching TRBD1. Germline lookup yields CDR1 DFQATT and CDR2 SNEGSKA (reference sequence). The V and J ends lost 3 bases and 1 base, in that order; junction bases with no gene match: 15. CDR3 length equals 18 residues. CDR3 region: CSASGWTGVLSDNYGYTF. In nucleotides, the CDR3 is TGCAGTGCTAGTGGTTGGACAGGGGTTCTTTCCGATAACTATGGCTACACCTTC.

The rearrangement joins TRBV9 to TRBJ1-5, with D possibly TRBD1 on 5 matching bases. Trimming shortened V by 0 bases and J by 7 bases, and 11 bases separated the two germline ends. The CDR3 covers 14 residues. CDR1 is SGDLS and CDR2 is YYNGEE in the germline V gene. CDR3 in amino acids: CASSVAGDGQPQHF. Here the CDR3 DNA reads TGTGCCAGCAGCGTAGCGGGGGACGGGCAGCCCCAGCATTTT.

This rearrangement joins TRBV4-3 to TRBJ1-1, with TRBD1 identical over 9 bases. The CDR3 length is 17 residues. Germline CDR1 LGHNA, CDR2 YSLEER. V shed 0 bases and J 7 bases; nucleotides not matched to a gene: 12. Written as DNA, the CDR3 is TGCGCCAGCAGCCAAGATCCCGCACTAGAGGACAGGGGTGAAGCTTTCTTT. Amino acid sequence: CASSQDPALEDRGEAFF.

There are a few counts of this clone. The chain couples TRBV29-1 to TRBJ2-7; 10 bases align to TRBD2. The CDR3 has 13 residues. Germline V gives CDR1 SQVTM, CDR2 ANQGSEA. With V trimmed by 4 bases and J by 7 bases, 7 bases remained unmatched. The CDR3 reads CSVVGLAYDEQYF. The CDR3 coding sequence is TGCAGCGTTGTGGGACTAGCGTATGATGAGCAGTACTTC.

This chain joins TRBV18 and TRBJ1-3; TRBD1 is a possible D gene (6 bases). Germline lookup yields CDR1 KGHSH and CDR2 LQKENI. V was pared by 8 bases and J by 0 bases, with 14 bases between. The CDR3 covers 15 residues. In nucleotides, the CDR3 is TGTGCCAGCACAGCGACAGGACACTCTGGAAACACCATATATTTT. Amino acids: CASTATGHSGNTIYF.

The V gene is TRBV6-4, the J gene TRBJ2-1; TRBD1 matches at 10 bases. V shed 4 bases and J 3 bases; nucleotides not matched to a gene: 9. Germline CDR1 reads MRHNA; CDR2 reads SNTAGT. This CDR3 is built from 17 residues. The CDR3 sequence is CASSAYGTGAGYNEQFF. The CDR3 bases are TGTGCCAGCAGTGCCTACGGGACAGGGGCCGGCTACAATGAGCAGTTCTTC.

This sequence joins TRBV6-2 or TRBV6-3 and TRBJ1-5; 9 bases match TRBD1. This CDR3 has 19 amino acids. V lost 0 bases, J lost 0 bases, and 9 bases stayed unmatched. Germline loops: CDR1 MNHEY, CDR2 SVGEGT. CDR3 in amino acids: CASSYSFGQGSSSNQPQHF. In DNA, the CDR3 is TGTGCCAGCAGTTACTCGTTCGGACAGGGGTCGTCTAGCAATCAGCCCCAGCATTTT.

The rearrangement joins TRBV5-1 to TRBJ1-5, with TRBD1 identical over 7 bases. Trimming at V came to 4 bases and at J to 3 bases, leaving 10 bases not matched to a gene. CDR3 length: 16 residues. Germline CDR1 and CDR2: SGHRS and YFSETQ. The CDR3 sequence: CASSVQGQANNQPQHF. CDR3 in DNA: TGCGCCAGCAGCGTCCAAGGACAGGCGAACAATCAGCCCCAGCATTTT.

The chain links TRBV15 to TRBJ1-1, with 8 bases matching TRBD1. The junction had 6 bases not matched to a gene; V was cut back by 6 bases and J by 3 bases. The CDR3 has 14 residues. The V gene's germline CDR1 is LNHNV and CDR2 YYDKDF (reference sequence). In DNA, the CDR3 is TGTGCCACCAGAGGGGGACAGGACTACACTGAAGCTTTCTTT. Translated, it gives CATRGGQDYTEAFF.

This chain uses TRBV18 with TRBJ1-3; D is uncertain. V was cut by 5 bases and J by 4 bases, with 9 bases left in between. There are 13 residues in the CDR3. Germline values: CDR1 KGHSH, CDR2 LQKENI. This chain's CDR3 is CASSESTGNTIYF. The CDR3 DNA reads TGTGCCAGCTCAGAGAGTACCGGAAACACCATATATTTT.

V and J are TRBV9 and TRBJ2-3; D is uncertain. V was clipped by 0 bases and J by 2 bases, with 7 bases between them. Germline V gives CDR1 SGDLS, CDR2 YYNGEE. The CDR3 covers 14 residues. In DNA, the CDR3 is TGTGCCAGCAGCGTAGACTTCTTCACAGATACGCAGTATTTT. It specifies CASSVDFFTDTQYF.

The rearrangement joins TRBV4-2 to TRBJ2-7; D is undetermined. From germline, CDR1 is LGHNA and CDR2 YNFKEQ. The CDR3 has 14 residues. With 0 bases removed from V and 2 bases from J, the gap between germline ends came to 8 bases. The CDR3 region has the DNA TGTGCCAGCAGCCAAGAGCTGGAGCCCTACGAGCAGTACTTC. Translating gives CASSQELEPYEQYF.

This clone occurred once. In DNA, the CDR3 is TGTGCCAGCAGTGAAGAGGCAGGGGGCACTCAGCCCCAGCATTTT. Protein sequence: CASSEEAGGTQPQHF. The chain joins TRBV6-1 to TRBJ1-5; TRBD1 agrees at 8 bases. Germline CDR1 and CDR2: MNHNS and SASEGT. V shed 1 base, J shed 6 bases, and the junction held 5 bases outside the gene matches. The CDR3 sequence is 15 residues long.

The chain recombines TRBV19 with TRBJ2-1, with 7 bases aligning to TRBD2. V lost 6 bases, J lost 5 bases, and 10 bases stayed unmatched. The CDR3 is 15 amino acids. The germline CDR1 and CDR2 sequences are LNHDA and SQIVND (reference sequence). CDR3 amino acids: CASSRYGGSNNEQFF. For the CDR3, the DNA is TGTGCCAGTAGCCGGTACGGGGGGAGCAACAATGAGCAGTTCTTC. The whole variable domain, filled in from reference TRBV19 and TRBJ2-1, reads DGGITQSPKYLFRKEGQNVTLSCEQNLNHDAMYWYRQDPGQGLRLIYYSQIVNDFQKGDIAEGYSVSREKKESFPLTVTSAQKNPTAFYLCASSRYGGSNNEQFFGPGTRLTVL.

CDR3 DNA sequence: TGTGCCAGCAGTTTTCCCAGCCCCGGGGGTGGAAACACCATATATTTT. Translation: CASSFPSPGGGNTIYF. The chain has TRBV28 and TRBJ1-3, with D tentatively TRBD1 (5 bases). V was trimmed by 3 bases and J by 3 bases, leaving 15 bases between them. The CDR3 is made up of 16 amino acids. Germline-derived CDR1 and CDR2 are MDHEN and SYDVKM.

V gene TRBV28 combines with J gene TRBJ1-5; 10 bases agree with TRBD1. Germline loops: CDR1 MDHEN, CDR2 SYDVKM. The CDR3 extends over 15 amino acids. Unmatched junction bases numbered 9, after V lost 6 bases and J lost 7 bases. The CDR3 is CASSTGTGEFQPQHF. For the CDR3, the DNA is TGTGCCAGCAGCACCGGGACAGGGGAGTTCCAGCCCCAGCATTTT.

This sequence joins TRBV7-9 and TRBJ1-3; perhaps TRBD1 as D (6 bases). Germline V CDR1 and CDR2: SEHNR, FQNEAQ (reference sequence). Deletions cut 5 bases from V and 0 bases from J, with 20 bases between. The CDR3 extends over 18 amino acids. CDR3 coding DNA: TGTGCCAGCAGCGAGATACTGACAGGAGCGAACTCTGGAAACACCATATATTTT. It is translated as CASSEILTGANSGNTIYF.

The chain recombines TRBV2 with TRBJ2-3, with 12 bases fitting TRBD2. Germline V lookup: CDR1 SNHLY, CDR2 FYNNEI. The CDR3 covers 15 residues. Unmatched junction bases numbered 4, after V lost 7 bases and J lost 2 bases. CDR3 coding DNA: TGTGCCAGCACCTGGACTAGCGGGAACACAGATACGCAGTATTTT. Translation: CASTWTSGNTDTQYF.

This clone was counted a single time. The V and J genes are TRBV11-1 and TRBJ2-2; D gene uncertain. Germline assignment: CDR1 SGHAT and CDR2 FQDESV (reference sequence). This CDR3 region has 14 residues. Trimming removed 4 bases at V and 4 bases at J, with 10 bases between. Here the CDR3 reads CASSSKLITGELFF. CDR3 DNA sequence: TGTGCCAGCAGCTCAAAACTTATCACCGGGGAGCTGTTTTTT.

CDR3: CSGAQGNTEAFF. The CDR3 nucleotides are TGCAGCGGTGCACAGGGAAACACTGAAGCTTTCTTT. The genes are TRBV29-1 and TRBJ1-1, with D possibly being TRBD1 (6 bases). The CDR3 has 12 residues. Germline CDR1 reads SQVTM; CDR2 reads ANQGSEA. V was shortened by 7 bases and J by 2 bases, with 11 bases between the two germline ends.

Regarding this clone: This specimen includes other DNA sequences encoding the same CDR3. This chain joins TRBV12-3 or TRBV12-4 and TRBJ1-1; D is uncertain. CDR3 length: 13 amino acids. V lost 3 bases and J lost 3, with 8 bases in between. CDR3 sequence (DNA): TGTGCCAGCAGTTTCGGGGAGGACACTGAAGCTTTCTTT. The encoded protein is CASSFGEDTEAFF.

V usage is TRBV21-1 and J usage is TRBJ1-6; the table names TRBD1, a call not compared with the DNA. TRBV21-1 has pseudogene status. The length of the CDR3 is 16 residues. In nucleotides, the CDR3 is TGTGCCAGCAGCAAAGCCAACGGCAGGTCTAATTCACCCCTCCACTTT. Protein: CASSKANGRSNSPLHF.

CDR3 bases: TGTGCCAGCAGCTTAGCCTCAGGTAATCCGTATCAGCCCCAGCATTTT. This gives the protein CASSLASGNPYQPQHF. V and J are TRBV7-2 and TRBJ1-5; unclear D gene. Germline V CDR1 and CDR2: SGHTA, FQGNSA. The CDR3 length is 16 residues. V shed 0 bases and J shed 5 bases, with 14 bases lying between them.

The J gene is TRBJ1-1, the V gene TRBV3-1 (or the pseudogene TRBV3-2); D gene unclear. There are 11 residues in the CDR3. In germline, CDR1 is LGHDT, CDR2 YNNKEL (reference sequence). V lost 0 bases, J lost 10 bases, and 6 bases lay in between. This CDR3 is CASSQERAAFF. The CDR3 nucleotides read TGTGCCAGCAGCCAAGAGAGGGCAGCTTTCTTT.

This clone turned up a few times. Additional DNA sequences in this sample encode the identical CDR3. This chain uses TRBV7-3 with TRBJ2-2, with D uncertain. Germline values: CDR1 SGHTA, CDR2 FQGTGA. This CDR3 region has 16 residues. Between the trimmed V and J ends, which lost 3 bases and 2 bases, there was a span of 13 bases. The CDR3 DNA is TGTGCCAGCAGCTTTTTTGGCGGCCTCAACACCGGGGAGCTGTTTTTT. Translating it yields CASSFFGGLNTGELFF.

This CDR3 is CASSFGEQGQAFF. For the CDR3, the DNA is TGTGCCAGCAGCTTTGGTGAACAGGGTCAAGCTTTCTTT. The chain joins TRBV7-2 to TRBJ1-1; tentative D call: TRBD1 (6 bases). This CDR3 comprises 13 residues. Per germline, CDR1 SGHTA and CDR2 FQGNSA. V gave up 3 bases and J gave up 9 bases, with 14 bases separating them. The complete variable domain, with remaining parts taken from reference TRBV7-2 and TRBJ1-1, reads GAGVSQSPSNKVTEKGKDVELRCDPISGHTALYWYRQSLGQGLEFLIYFQGNSAPDKSGLPSDRFSAERTGGSVSTLTIQRTQQEDSAVYLCASSFGEQGQAFFGQGTRLTVV.

This chain connects TRBV6-5 to TRBJ1-2; D remains unclear. V lost 8 bases, J lost 8 bases, and 18 bases lay in between. CDR1 and CDR2 from the germline V gene are MNHEY and SVGAGI. The length of the CDR3 is 13 residues. Here the CDR3 reads CASGPTGGDGYTF. The DNA of the CDR3 is TGTGCCAGCGGCCCGACGGGAGGAGACGGCTACACCTTC.

The chain carries TRBV3-1 (or the pseudogene TRBV3-2) and TRBJ2-2; D is undetermined. Germline assignment: CDR1 LGHDT and CDR2 YNNKEL (reference sequence). The CDR3 covers 15 residues. The ends were cut back, 4 bases at V and 0 bases at J, with 9 bases in the middle. The CDR3 is CASSPRDTNTGELFF. As DNA, the CDR3 is TGTGCCAGCAGCCCAAGAGACACGAACACCGGGGAGCTGTTTTTT.

The chain carries TRBV2 and TRBJ1-1, with D maybe TRBD1 (6 bases). The CDR3 extends over 15 amino acids. Germline CDR1 and CDR2: SNHLY and FYNNEI. Trimming cost V 7 bases and J 5 bases, with 20 bases left between them. Here the CDR3 reads CASTSQQGPGTEAFF. The CDR3 DNA is TGTGCCAGCACTTCCCAACAGGGTCCCGGGACTGAAGCTTTCTTT.

J is TRBJ1-6 and V is TRBV12-5; 7 bases align to TRBD1. Germline values: CDR1 LGHNT, CDR2 FRNRAP. Unmatched junction bases numbered 6, after V lost 4 bases and J lost 9 bases. The CDR3 is 14 amino acids. The CDR3 sequence is CASGSRDRGSPLHF. The CDR3 bases are TGTGCTAGTGGTTCACGGGACAGAGGTTCACCCCTCCACTTT.

This clone was counted once. The chain employs TRBV2 and TRBJ2-5, with TRBD2 matching over 16 bases. Germline values: CDR1 SNHLY, CDR2 FYNNEI. The length of the CDR3 is 16 residues. Trimming removed 6 bases from V and 5 bases from J; junction bases left unmatched: 6. As DNA, the CDR3 is TGTGCCAGCAGCGAGGGACTAGCGGGAGGGGCTGAGACCCAGTACTTC. Its protein product is CASSEGLAGGAETQYF.